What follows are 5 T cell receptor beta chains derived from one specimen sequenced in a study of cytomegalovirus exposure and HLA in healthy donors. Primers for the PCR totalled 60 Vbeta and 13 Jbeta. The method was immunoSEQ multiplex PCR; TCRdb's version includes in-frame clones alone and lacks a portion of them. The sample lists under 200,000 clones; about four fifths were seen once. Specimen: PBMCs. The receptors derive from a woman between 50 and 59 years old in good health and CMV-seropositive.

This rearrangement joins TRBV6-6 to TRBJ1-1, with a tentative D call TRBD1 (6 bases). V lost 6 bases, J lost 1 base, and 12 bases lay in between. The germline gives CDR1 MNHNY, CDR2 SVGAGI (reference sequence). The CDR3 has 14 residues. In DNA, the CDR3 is TGTGCCAGCAGCCCCAGGGGAAAGAACACTGAAGCTTTCTTT. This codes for CASSPRGKNTEAFF.

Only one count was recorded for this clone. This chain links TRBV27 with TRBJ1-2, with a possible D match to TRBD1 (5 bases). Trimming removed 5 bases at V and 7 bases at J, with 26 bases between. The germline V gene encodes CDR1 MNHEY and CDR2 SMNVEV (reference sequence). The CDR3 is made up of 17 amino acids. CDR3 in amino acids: CASSLRWGGSVGGGYTF. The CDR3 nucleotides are TGTGCCAGCAGTCTACGGTGGGGGGGGAGTGTTGGTGGTGGCTACACCTTC.

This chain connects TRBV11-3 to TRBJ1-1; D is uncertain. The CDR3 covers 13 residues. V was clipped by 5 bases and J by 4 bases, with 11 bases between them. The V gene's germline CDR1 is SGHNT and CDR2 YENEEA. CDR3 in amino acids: CASSVGDRTEAFF. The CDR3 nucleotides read TGTGCCAGCAGCGTCGGGGATCGCACTGAAGCTTTCTTT.

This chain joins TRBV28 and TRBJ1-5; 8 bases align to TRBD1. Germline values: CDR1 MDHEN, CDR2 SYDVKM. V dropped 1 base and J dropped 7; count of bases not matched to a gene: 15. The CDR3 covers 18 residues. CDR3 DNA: TGTGCCAGCAGTTTATTCACGAGACAGGGGAGGATGAACCAGCCCCAGCATTTT. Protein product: CASSLFTRQGRMNQPQHF.

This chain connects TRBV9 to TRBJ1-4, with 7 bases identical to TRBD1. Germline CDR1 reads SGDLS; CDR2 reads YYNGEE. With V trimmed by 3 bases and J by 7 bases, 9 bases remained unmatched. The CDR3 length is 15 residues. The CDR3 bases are TGTGCCAGCAGCGCCGTAGGGGGCCGCCCTGAAAAACTGTTTTTT. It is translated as CASSAVGGRPEKLFF.